This TCR beta chain was documented in a study of identical twins. This clonotype was counted between two and nine times. TCRdb ran MiXCR on the 5' RACE reads and lists one entry per CDR3 protein. The sample has roughly 770,000 distinct CDR3 sequences, about 18% seen once. This CDR3 has 13 amino acids. The V end lost 0 bases, the J end lost 4 bases, and 5 bases lay between the germline ends. Germline lookup yields CDR1 LGHNT and CDR2 FRNRAP. These same data were also listed under a study on T cells expressing NK-cell markers.

This chain connects TRBV12-5 to TRBJ2-3; the D is unclear. This TCR was recovered from a young woman in good health. The sample taken for sequencing was PBMCs. This CDR3 is CASGLVIADTQYF. The CDR3 nucleotides are TGTGCTAGTGGTTTGGTAATCGCAGATACGCAGTATTTT.